The present T cell receptor (beta chain) was sequenced within a study of Graves' ophthalmopathy and Graves' hyperthyroidism. In the study overall: Hyperthyroidism showing no ophthalmopathy within 18 months of follow-up was stable. Regarding the study as a whole: Thyroid clonotypes that were expanded above 0.001 frequency mostly also appeared in blood. A model built from 13 signatures distinguished ophthalmopathy from stable hyperthyroidism with around 91% sensitivity and around 78% specificity.

Hyperthyroidism patients, aged 18 to 65, were newly diagnosed, under 2 months' duration. The length of the CDR3 is 18 residues. From germline, CDR1 is SGHTA and CDR2 FQGNSA. V dropped 5 bases and J dropped 0; count of bases not matched to a gene: 12. CDR3 regions of TCR beta were amplified from RNA transcripts. HTBI primers served in a first-round RT-PCR, which a second-round multiplex PCR followed. TCRdb analysed the multiplex PCR reads with MiXCR anew, one entry per CDR3 protein. The sample has about 1.2 million distinct CDR3 sequences, 35% to 45% seen once. This clonotype was recorded a few times. Its target is not known.

The sequencing sample was made of peripheral blood or thyroid tissue (not recorded which). The source is an adult man with Graves' hyperthyroidism. The chain links TRBV7-2 to TRBJ2-7; 11 nucleotides line up with TRBD2. The CDR3 sequence: CASSLGPGSGGASYEQYF. In nucleotides, the CDR3 is TGTGCCAGCAGCCTCGGTCCGGGTAGCGGGGGGGCCTCCTACGAGCAGTACTTC.